This TCR beta chain is drawn from a study of cytomegalovirus exposure and HLA in healthy donors. Study results and caveats: Sequencing had likely introduced a cluster of highly shared sequence variants as an artifact. As a later analysis revealed, most CMV-associated TCR beta chains appeared HLA-restricted.

On this clone itself: Antigen: not known.

The CDR3 consists of 15 residues. Unmatched junction bases numbered 9, after V lost 3 bases and J lost 4 bases. Germline V lookup: CDR1 SGHVS, CDR2 FQNEAQ. 60 Vbeta and 13 Jbeta primers were used in PCR. Clones were sequenced by immunoSEQ multiplex PCR, and TCRdb holds only the in-frame ones, with some missing. The sample yields more than 50,000 clones, approximately 70% seen once. The sample was PBMCs. This sequence joins TRBV7-8 and TRBJ2-7; 7 bases are a match to TRBD1. The sequence came from a woman in her fifties or sixties in good health and CMV-seropositive. CDR3 sequence (DNA): TGTGCCAGCAGCTTCCGGACAGGACGATCATACGAGCAGTACTTC. Encoded protein: CASSFRTGRSYEQYF. The full variable domain, in which reference TRBV7-8 and TRBJ2-7 provide the parts outside the CDR3, is GAGVSQSPRYKVAKRGQDVALRCDPISGHVSLFWYQQALGQGPEFLTYFQNEAQLDKSGLPSDRFFAERPEGSVSTLKIQRTQQEDSAVYLCASSFRTGRSYEQYFGPGTRLTVT.